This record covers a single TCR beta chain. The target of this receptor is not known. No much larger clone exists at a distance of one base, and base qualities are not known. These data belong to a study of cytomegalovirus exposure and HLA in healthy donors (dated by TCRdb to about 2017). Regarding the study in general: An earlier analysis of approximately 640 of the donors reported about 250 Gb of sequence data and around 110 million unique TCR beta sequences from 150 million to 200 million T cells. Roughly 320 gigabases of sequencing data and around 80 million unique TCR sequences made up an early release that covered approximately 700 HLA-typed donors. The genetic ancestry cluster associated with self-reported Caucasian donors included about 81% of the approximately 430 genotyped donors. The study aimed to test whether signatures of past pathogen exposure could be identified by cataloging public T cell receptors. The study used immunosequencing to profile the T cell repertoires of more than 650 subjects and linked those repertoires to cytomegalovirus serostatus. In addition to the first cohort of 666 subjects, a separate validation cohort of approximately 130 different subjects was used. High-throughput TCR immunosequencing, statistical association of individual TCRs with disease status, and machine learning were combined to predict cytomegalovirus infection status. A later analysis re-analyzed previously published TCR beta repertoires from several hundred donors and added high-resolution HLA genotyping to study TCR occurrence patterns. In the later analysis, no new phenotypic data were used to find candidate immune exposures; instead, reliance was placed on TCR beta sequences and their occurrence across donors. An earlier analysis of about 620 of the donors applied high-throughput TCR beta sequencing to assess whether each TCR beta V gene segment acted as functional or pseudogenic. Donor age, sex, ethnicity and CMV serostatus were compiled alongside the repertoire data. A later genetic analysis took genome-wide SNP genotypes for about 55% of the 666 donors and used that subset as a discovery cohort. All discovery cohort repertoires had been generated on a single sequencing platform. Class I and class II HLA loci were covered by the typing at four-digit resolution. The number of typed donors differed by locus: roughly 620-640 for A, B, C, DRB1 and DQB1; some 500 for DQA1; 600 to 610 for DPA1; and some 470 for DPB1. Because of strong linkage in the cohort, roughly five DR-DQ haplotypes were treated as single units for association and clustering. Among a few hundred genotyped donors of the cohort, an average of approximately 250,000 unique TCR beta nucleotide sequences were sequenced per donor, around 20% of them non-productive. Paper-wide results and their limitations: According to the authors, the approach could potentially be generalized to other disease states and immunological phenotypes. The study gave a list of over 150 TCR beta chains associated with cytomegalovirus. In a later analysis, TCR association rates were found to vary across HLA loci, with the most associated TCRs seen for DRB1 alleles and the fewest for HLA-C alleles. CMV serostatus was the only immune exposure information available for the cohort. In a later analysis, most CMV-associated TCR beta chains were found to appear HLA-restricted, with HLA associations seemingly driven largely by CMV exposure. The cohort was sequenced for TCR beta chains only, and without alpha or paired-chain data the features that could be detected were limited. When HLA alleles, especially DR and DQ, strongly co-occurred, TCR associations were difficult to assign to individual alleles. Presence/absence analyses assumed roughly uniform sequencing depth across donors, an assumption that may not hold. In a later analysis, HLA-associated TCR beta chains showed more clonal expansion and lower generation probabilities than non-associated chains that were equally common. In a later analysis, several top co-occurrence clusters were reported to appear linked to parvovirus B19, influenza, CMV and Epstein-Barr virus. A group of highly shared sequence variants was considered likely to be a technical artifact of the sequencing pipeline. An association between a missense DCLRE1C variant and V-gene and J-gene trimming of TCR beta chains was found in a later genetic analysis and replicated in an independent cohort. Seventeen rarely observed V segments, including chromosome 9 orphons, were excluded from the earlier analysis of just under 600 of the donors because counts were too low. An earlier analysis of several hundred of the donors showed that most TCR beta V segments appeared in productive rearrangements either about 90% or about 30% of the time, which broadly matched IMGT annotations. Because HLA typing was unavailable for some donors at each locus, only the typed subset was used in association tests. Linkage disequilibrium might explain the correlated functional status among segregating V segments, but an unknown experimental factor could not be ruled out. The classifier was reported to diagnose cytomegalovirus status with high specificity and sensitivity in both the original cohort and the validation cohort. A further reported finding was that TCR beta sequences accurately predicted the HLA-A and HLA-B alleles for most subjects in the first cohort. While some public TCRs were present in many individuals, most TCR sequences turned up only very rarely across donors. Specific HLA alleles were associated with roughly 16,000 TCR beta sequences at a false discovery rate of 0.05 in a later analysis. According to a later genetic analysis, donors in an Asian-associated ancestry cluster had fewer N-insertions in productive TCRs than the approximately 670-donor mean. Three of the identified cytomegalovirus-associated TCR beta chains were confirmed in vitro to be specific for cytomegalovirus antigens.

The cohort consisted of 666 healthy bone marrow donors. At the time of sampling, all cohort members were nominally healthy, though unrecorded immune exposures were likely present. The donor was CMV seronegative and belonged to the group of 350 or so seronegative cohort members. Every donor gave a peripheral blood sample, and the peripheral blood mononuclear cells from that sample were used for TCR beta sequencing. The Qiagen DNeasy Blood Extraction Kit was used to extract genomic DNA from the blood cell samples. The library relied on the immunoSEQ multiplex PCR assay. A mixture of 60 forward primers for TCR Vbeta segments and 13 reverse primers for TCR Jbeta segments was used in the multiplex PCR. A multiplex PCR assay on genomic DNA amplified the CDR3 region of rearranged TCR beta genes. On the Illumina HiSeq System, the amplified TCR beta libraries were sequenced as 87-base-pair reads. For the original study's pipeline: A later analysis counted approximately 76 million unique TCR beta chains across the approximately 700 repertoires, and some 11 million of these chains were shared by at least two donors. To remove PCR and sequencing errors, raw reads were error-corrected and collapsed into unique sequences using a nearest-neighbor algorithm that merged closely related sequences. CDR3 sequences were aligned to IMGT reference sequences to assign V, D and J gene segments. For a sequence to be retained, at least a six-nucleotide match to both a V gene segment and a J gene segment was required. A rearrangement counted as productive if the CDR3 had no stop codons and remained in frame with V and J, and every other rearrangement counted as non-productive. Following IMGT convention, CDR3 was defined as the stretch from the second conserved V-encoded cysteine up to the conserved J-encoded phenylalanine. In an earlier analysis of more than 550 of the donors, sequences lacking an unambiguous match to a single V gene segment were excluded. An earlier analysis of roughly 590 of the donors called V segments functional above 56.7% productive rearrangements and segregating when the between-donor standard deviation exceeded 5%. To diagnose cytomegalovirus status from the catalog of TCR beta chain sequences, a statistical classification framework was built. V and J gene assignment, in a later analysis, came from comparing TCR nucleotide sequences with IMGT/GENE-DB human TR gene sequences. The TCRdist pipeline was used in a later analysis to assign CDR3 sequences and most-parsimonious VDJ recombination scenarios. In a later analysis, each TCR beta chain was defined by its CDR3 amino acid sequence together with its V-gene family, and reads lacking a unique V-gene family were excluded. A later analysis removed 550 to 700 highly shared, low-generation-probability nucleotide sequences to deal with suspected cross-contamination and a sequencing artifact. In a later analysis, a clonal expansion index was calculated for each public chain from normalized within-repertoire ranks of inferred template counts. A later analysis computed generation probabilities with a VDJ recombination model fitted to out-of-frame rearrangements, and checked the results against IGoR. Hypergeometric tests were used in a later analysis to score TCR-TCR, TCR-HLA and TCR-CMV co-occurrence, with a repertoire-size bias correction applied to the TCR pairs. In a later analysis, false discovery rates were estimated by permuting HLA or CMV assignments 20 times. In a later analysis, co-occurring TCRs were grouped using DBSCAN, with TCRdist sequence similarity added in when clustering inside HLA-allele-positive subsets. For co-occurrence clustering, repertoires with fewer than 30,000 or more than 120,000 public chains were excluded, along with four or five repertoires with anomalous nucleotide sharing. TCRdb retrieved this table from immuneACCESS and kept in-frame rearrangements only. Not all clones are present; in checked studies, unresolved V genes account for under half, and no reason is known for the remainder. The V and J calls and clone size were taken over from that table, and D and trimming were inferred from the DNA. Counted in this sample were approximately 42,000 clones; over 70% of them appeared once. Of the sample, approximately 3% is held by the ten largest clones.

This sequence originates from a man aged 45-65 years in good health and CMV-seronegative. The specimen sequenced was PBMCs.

The CDR3 region: CASSQSRDRGEEYIQYF. The DNA is TGCGCCAGCAGTCAATCCCGGGACAGGGGGGAGGAGTACATTCAGTACTTC. The rearranged segments are TRBV23-1 and TRBJ2-4; 11 of the junction bases match TRBD1. TRBV23-1 belongs to the ORF category, with a function that is uncertain. V loses 0 bases at its end and J loses 8 bases; junction bases beyond the gene matches: 9. The CDR3 covers 17 residues, taking in both the cysteine and the phenylalanine. Only CDR3 DNA remains: 51 bases, in frame from the first base.